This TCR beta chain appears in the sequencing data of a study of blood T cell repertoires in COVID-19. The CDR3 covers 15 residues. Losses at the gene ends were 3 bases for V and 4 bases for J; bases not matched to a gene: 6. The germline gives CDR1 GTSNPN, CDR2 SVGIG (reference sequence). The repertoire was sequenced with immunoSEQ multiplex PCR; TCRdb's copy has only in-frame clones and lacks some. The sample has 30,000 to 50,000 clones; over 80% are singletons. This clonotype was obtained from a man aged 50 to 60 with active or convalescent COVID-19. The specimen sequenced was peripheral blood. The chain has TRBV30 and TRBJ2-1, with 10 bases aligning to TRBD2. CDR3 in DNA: TGTGCCTGGAGGCCAGCGGGGGGGATGTACAATGAGCAGTTCTTC. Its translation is CAWRPAGGMYNEQFF. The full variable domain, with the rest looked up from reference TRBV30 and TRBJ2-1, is SQTIHQWPATLVQPVGSPLSLECTVEGTSNPNLYWYRQAAGRGLQLLFYSVGIGQISSEVPQNLSASRPQDRQFILSSKKLLLSDSGFYLCAWRPAGGMYNEQFFGPGTRLTVL.